This TCR beta chain stems from a study of shared clonotypes between healthy human individuals. Study observations and caveats: Naive subsets generally exceeded memory subsets in estimated richness. Investigators collected only blood, and repertoires in tissues likely differ.

All donors were healthy HIV-negative adults lacking recent acute infections or vaccinations. This clone was found once. Its antigen is not known. At the DNA level, this CDR3 is encoded by other sequences in the same sample as well. V shed 1 base and J shed 2 bases, with 7 bases lying between them. The CDR3 has 14 amino acids. The germline gives CDR1 SEHNR, CDR2 FQNEAQ (reference sequence). The method was immunoSEQ multiplex PCR; TCRdb's version includes in-frame clones alone and lacks a portion of them. The data hold more than 2 million clones, with approximately 94% observed a single time. This sequence was found in a man between 18 and 29 years old in good health. The chain uses TRBV7-9 and TRBJ2-3; no definite D call. The sequenced material came from naive CD4+ T cells sorted from blood. Subset: CD45RA+ positively selected. The CDR3 spells CASSLGTHTDTQYF. As DNA, the CDR3 is TGTGCCAGCAGCTTAGGAACCCACACAGATACGCAGTATTTT.